One T cell receptor beta chain is described in this entry. Many counts were recorded for this clonotype. The antigen it binds to is not known. No much larger clonotype is one base removed from it; base qualities were not supplied. According to the germline V gene, CDR1 reads KGHSH and CDR2 reads LQKENI. V is pruned by 1 base and J by 0 bases, leaving 1 base of the junction without a gene match. Measured from the cysteine to the phenylalanine, the CDR3 is 16 residues long. This entry keeps only the CDR3 DNA: 48 bases, framed from base 1. These data originate in a study of T cells in Graves' hyperthyroidism and ophthalmopathy (dated by TCRdb to between 2018 and 2021). Describing the broader study: Peripheral blood was collected at initial diagnosis, before any treatment. The approximately 90 discovery patients were randomly split 7:3 into training and test sets. Once sampling was done, hyperthyroidism patients were given methimazole at a starting dose of 30 mg daily, whereas ophthalmopathy patients were given high-dose intravenous methylprednisolone. A discovery cohort of roughly 100 patients, about 43 with Graves' ophthalmopathy and 55 to 60 with stable Graves' hyperthyroidism, was used to find distinguishing TCR V-J signatures. The paper reports TCR Vbeta CDR3 sequencing of approximately 140 peripheral blood samples: 43 ophthalmopathy, 75 to 80 hyperthyroidism and some 17 progressor patients. Prospective prediction of ophthalmopathy was tested in an independent validation cohort consisting of fewer than 20 hyperthyroidism patients and some 16 patients who later progressed to ophthalmopathy. Thyroid tissue and blood T-cell repertoires from six Graves' hyperthyroidism patients were also compared in the study. General study outcomes and caveats: No statistical method was used to fix the sample size in advance, and group allocation was not hidden from the investigators. Most expanded thyroid clonotypes (frequency above 0.001) were also detected in blood, a finding suggesting that blood repertoires may reflect thyroid immune responses. A 13 V-J signature model separated ophthalmopathy from stable hyperthyroidism, with roughly 88% sensitivity and approximately 81% specificity in cross-validation and 80%/75% in testing. In validation, progression to ophthalmopathy was predicted by the model with 70% to 71% sensitivity and around 76% specificity, a median of about 6 months before onset.

A patient counted as having stable Graves' hyperthyroidism if no progression to ophthalmopathy occurred over 18 months of follow-up. Hyperthyroidism patients were newly diagnosed, had a disease duration of under 2 months, and were aged 18 to 65 years. Exclusion was applied to patients with uncontrolled infections, other autoimmune diseases, pregnancy or lactation. Diagnoses were based on clinical symptoms, serum thyroxine and TRAb, thyroid ultrasound and orbital computed tomography. Ficoll-Paque density gradient centrifugation was used to isolate PBMCs from 8 to 10 ml of fresh peripheral blood. Total RNA was extracted using Trizol reagent, and RNA quality was assessed on an Agilent 2100 Bioanalyzer. Amplification of TCR beta CDR3 regions was carried out from RNA transcripts. The TCR CDR3 was subjected to a first round of RT-PCR using the HTBI primer set and the Qiagen OneStep RT-PCR kit. Libraries were constructed in a second round of multiplex PCR, after which size selection and purification were performed. Sequencing of the libraries was done on an Illumina HiSeq2000 using paired-end 100 bp reads. The paper's processing steps were these. SOAPnuke was used to process the raw data, with reads discarded if the reads contained adapters or uncalled bases, had a mean Phred below 15, or lacked an exact constant-primer or identifier match. High-quality paired reads were merged with COPE v1.2.5, and unique nucleotide sequences were defined as clonotypes. MiTCR v1.1 was used to align the clonotypes against IMGT TRBV, TRBD and TRBJ reference segments. Only V-J combinations with frequency above 0.0001, covering approximately 99% of repertoires, were analysed. The TCS score was defined as the ratio of F50 (clonal expansion) to E x V (chaos), calculated using BLOSUM62-based TCRdist between CDR3 peptides within each V-J. Welch's t-statistics and random forest reduced roughly 500 V-J features to fewer than 15, which were used in a naive Bayes classifier (R e1071). TCRdb reprocessing: public reads trimmed at Q25 with fastp, clones called with MiXCR, in-frame beta chains kept. CDR3 protein duplicates are merged, each entry listing the most common genes and DNA. TCRdb, rather than the study authors, made the V and J calls. This sample gives under 400,000 distinct CDR3 sequences in total; roughly a fifth of them show up just once. Over 45% of the sample goes to the ten largest clones.

What was sequenced was blood. The sequence joins TRBV18 to TRBJ2-1; TRBD2 agrees with 9 junctional bases. This clonotype originated in a woman in her fifties or sixties with Graves' hyperthyroidism. The CDR3 amino acid sequence is: CASSPRSGGSYNEQFF. The DNA is TGTGCCAGCTCACCACGTAGCGGGGGCTCCTACAATGAGCAGTTCTTC.